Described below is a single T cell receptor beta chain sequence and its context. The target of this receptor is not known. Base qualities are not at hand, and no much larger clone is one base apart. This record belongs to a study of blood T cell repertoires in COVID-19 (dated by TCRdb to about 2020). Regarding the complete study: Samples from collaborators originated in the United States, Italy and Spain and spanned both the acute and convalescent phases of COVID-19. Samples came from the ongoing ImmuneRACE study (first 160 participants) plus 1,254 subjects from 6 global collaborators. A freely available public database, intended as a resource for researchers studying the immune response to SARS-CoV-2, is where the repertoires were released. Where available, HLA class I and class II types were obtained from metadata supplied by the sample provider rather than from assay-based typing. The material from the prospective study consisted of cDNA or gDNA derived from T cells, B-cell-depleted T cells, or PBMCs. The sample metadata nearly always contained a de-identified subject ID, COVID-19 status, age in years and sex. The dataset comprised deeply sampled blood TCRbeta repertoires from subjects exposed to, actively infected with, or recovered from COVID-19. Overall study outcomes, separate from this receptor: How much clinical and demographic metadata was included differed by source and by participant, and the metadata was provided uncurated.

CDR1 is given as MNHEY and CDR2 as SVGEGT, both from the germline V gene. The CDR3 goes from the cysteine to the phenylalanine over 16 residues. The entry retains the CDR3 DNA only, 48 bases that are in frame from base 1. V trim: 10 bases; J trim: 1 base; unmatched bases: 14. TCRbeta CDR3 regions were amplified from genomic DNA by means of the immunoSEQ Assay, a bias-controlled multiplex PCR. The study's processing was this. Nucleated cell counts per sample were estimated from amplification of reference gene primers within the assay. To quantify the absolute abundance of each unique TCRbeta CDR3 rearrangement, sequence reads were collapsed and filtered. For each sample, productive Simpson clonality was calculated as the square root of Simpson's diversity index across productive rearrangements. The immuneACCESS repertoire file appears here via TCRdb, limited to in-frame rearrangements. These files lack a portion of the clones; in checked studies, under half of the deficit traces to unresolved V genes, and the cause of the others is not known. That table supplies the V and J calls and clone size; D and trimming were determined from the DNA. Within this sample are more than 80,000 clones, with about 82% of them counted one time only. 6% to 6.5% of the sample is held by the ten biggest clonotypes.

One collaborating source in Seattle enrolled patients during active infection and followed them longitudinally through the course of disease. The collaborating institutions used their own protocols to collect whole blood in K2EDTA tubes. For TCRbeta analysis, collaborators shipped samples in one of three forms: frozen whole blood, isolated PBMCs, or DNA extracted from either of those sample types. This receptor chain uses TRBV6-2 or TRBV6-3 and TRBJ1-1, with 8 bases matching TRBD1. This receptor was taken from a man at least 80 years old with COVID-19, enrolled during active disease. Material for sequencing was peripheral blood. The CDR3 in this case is CATIPRTTGANTEAFF. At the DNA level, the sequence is TGTGCCACCATCCCCCGGACGACAGGGGCGAACACTGAAGCTTTCTTT.